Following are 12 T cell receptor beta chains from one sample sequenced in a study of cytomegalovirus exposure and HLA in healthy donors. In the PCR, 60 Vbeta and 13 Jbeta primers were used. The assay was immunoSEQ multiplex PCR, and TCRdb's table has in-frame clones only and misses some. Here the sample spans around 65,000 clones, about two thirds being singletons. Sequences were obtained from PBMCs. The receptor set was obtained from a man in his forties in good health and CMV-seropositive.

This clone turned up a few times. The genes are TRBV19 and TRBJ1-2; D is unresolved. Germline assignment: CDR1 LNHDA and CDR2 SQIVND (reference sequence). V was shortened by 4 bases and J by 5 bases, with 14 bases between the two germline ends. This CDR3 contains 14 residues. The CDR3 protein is CASSTSGVFYGYTF. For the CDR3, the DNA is TGTGCCAGTAGTACCTCCGGGGTGTTTTATGGCTACACCTTC. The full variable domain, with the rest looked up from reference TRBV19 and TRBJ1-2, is DGGITQSPKYLFRKEGQNVTLSCEQNLNHDAMYWYRQDPGQGLRLIYYSQIVNDFQKGDIAEGYSVSREKKESFPLTVTSAQKNPTAFYLCASSTSGVFYGYTFGSGTRLTVV.

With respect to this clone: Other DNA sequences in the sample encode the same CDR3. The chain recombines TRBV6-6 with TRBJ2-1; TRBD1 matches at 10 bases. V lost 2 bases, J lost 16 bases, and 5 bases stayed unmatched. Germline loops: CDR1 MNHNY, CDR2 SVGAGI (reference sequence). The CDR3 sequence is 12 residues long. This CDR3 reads CASSYEDRGKFF. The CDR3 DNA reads TGTGCCAGCAGTTACGAGGACAGGGGGAAATTCTTC.

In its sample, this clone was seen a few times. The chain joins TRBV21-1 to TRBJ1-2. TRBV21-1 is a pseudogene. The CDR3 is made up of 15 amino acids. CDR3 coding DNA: TGTGCCAGCCCTCCCCCACGGAGGGGCAGCTATGGCTACACCTTC. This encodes CASPPPRRGSYGYTF.

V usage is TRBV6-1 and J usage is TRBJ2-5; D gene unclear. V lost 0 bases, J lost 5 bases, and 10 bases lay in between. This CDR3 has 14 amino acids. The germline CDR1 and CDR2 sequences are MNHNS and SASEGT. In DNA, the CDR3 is TGTGCCAGCAGTGAAGCGCTTCGGTCGGAGACCCAGTACTTC. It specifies CASSEALRSETQYF.

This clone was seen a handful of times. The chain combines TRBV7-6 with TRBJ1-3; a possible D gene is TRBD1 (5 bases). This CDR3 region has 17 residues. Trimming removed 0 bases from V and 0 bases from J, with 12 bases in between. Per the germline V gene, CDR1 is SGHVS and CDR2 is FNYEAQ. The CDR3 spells CASSLAPPGGSGNTIYF. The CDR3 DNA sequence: TGTGCCAGCAGCTTAGCCCCCCCCGGGGGCTCTGGAAACACCATATATTTT.

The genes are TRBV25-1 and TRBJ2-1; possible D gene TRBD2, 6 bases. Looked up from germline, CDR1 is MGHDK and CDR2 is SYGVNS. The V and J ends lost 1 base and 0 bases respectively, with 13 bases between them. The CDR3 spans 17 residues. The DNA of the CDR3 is TGTGCCAGCAGTGAATCGGGGGACTCAGGCTCCTACAATGAGCAGTTCTTC. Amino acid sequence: CASSESGDSGSYNEQFF.

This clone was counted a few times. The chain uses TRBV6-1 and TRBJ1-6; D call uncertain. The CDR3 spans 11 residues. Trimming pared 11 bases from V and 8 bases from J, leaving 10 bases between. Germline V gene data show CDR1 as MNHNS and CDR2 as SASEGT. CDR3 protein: CAWTGYSPLHF. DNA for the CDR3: TGTGCCTGGACGGGATATTCACCCCTCCACTTT.

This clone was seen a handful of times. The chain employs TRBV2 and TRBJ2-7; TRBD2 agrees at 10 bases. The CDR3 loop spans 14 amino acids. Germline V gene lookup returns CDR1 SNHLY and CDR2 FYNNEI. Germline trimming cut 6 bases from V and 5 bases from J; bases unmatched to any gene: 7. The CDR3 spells CASRRAGGPNEQYF. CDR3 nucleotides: TGTGCCAGCAGAAGAGCGGGGGGGCCGAACGAGCAGTACTTC.

CDR3 nucleotide sequence: TGTGCCAGCAGCTCACCCTGGACAGGGGAAAACACTGAAGCTTTCTTT. Its protein product is CASSSPWTGENTEAFF. The chain links TRBV11-3 to TRBJ1-1, with 9 bases aligning to TRBD1. Germline assignment: CDR1 SGHNT and CDR2 YENEEA. The CDR3 totals 16 residues. The trim removed 4 bases at V and 2 bases at J, leaving 8 bases unmatched.

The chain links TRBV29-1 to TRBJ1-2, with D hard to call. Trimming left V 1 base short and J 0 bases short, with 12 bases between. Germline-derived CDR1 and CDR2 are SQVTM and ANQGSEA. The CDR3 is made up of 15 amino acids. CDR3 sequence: CSVEGAAGTNYGYTF. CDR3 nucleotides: TGCAGCGTTGAAGGAGCGGCAGGAACTAACTATGGCTACACCTTC.

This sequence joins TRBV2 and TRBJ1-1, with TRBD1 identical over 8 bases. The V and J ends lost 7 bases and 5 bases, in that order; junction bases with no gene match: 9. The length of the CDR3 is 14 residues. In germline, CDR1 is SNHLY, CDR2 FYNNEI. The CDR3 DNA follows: TGTGCCAGCAAAGCGCAGGGGGCGGGAACTGAAGCTTTCTTT. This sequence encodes CASKAQGAGTEAFF. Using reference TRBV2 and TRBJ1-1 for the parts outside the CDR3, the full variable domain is EPEVTQTPSHQVTQMGQEVILRCVPISNHLYFYWYRQILGQKVEFLVSFYNNEISEKSEIFDDQFSVERPDGSNFTLKIRSTKLEDSAMYFCASKAQGAGTEAFFGQGTRLTVV.

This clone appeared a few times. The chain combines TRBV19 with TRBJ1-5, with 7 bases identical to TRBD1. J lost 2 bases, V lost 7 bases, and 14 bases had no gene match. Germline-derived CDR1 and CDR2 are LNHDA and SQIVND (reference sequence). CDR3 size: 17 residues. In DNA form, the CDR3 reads TGTGCCAGTATTGGACAGGCCCCGGATCGGGGCAATCAGCCCCAGCATTTT. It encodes CASIGQAPDRGNQPQHF.